What follows is one TCR beta chain and its context. The sample belongs to a study of blood T cell repertoires in COVID-19. Turning to the study itself: Spain, Italy and the United States supplied samples that represented acute and convalescent COVID-19. T cells, B-cell-depleted T cells, or PBMCs supplied cDNA or gDNA.

This study enrolled people aged about 18 to 100 from about two dozen US geographic areas. The protocol was immunoSEQ multiplex PCR, while the TCRdb copy is restricted to in-frame clones and leaves out a portion. The data hold a few hundred thousand clones, with 70% to 90% observed a single time. The germline V gene encodes CDR1 SGDLS and CDR2 YYNGEE. The CDR3 is 15 amino acids. Trimming at V came to 3 bases and at J to 3 bases, leaving 3 bases not matched to a gene. Material: PBMCs or T cells enriched from blood (not recorded which). The receptor was isolated from a woman aged 50 to 65 who had recovered from COVID-19. The V call is TRBV9, the J call TRBJ2-2, with 9 bases aligning to TRBD2. The chain's CDR3 is CASSARLADTGELFF. CDR3 nucleotide sequence: TGTGCCAGCAGCGCTCGACTAGCGGACACCGGGGAGCTGTTTTTT.